This T cell receptor beta chain was identified in a study of cytomegalovirus exposure and HLA in healthy donors. The study's findings and limits: HLA restriction was apparent for most CMV-associated TCR beta chains in a later analysis. The study listed some 160 cytomegalovirus-associated TCR beta chains. A later analysis appeared to link common viral pathogens to several of the most significant clusters.

The germline CDR1 and CDR2 sequences are GTSNPN and SVGIG (reference sequence). The CDR3 is 12 amino acids. V lost 3 bases and J lost 11; bases outside the gene matches: 4. The PCR had 60 Vbeta and 13 Jbeta primers. Profiled with immunoSEQ multiplex PCR; TCRdb holds only in-frame clones, not every one. This sample contains under 100,000 clones. As to this clone: Its specificity is unknown.

The receptor's source is a young woman in good health and CMV-seronegative. The chain carries TRBV30 and TRBJ2-1; TRBD2 aligns across 10 bases. The sample consisted of PBMCs. Here the CDR3 reads CAWSSGGAQQFF. CDR3 coding DNA: TGTGCCTGGAGCAGCGGGGGGGCCCAGCAGTTCTTC.